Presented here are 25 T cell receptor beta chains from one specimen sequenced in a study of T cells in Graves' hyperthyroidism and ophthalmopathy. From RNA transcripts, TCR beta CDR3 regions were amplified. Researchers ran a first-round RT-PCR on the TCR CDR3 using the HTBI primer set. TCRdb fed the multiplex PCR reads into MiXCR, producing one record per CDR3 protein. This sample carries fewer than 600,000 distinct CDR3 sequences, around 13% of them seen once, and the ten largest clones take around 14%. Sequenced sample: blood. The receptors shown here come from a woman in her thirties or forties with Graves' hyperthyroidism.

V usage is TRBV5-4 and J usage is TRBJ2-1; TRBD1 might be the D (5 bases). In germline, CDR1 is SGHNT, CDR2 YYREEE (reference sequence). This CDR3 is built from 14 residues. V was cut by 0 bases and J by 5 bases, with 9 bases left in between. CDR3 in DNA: TGTGCCAGCAGCTTGGGGGGCGCTAACAATGAGCAGTTCTTC. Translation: CASSLGGANNEQFF.

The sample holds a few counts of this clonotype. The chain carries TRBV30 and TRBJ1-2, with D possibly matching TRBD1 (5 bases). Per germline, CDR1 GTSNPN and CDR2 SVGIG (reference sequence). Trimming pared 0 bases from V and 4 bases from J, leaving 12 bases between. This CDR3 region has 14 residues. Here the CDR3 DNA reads TGTGCCTGGAGTGTACAAGGGGTCGGCTATGGCTACACCTTC. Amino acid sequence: CAWSVQGVGYGYTF. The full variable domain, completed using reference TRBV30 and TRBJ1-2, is SQTIHQWPATLVQPVGSPLSLECTVEGTSNPNLYWYRQAAGRGLQLLFYSVGIGQISSEVPQNLSASRPQDRQFILSSKKLLLSDSGFYLCAWSVQGVGYGYTFGSGTRLTVV.

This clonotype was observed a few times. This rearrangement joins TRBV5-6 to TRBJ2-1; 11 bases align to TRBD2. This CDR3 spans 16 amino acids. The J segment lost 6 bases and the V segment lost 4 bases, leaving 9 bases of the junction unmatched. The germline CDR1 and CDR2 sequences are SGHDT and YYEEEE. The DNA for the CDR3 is TGTGCCAGCAGCGTCCGACTAGCGGGATTCGGCAATGAGCAGTTCTTC. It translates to CASSVRLAGFGNEQFF. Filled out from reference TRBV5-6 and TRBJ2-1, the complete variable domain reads DAGVTQSPTHLIKTRGQQVTLRCSPKSGHDTVSWYQQALGQGPQFIFQYYEEEERQRGNFPDRFSGHQFPNYSSELNVNALLLGDSALYLCASSVRLAGFGNEQFFGPGTRLTVL.

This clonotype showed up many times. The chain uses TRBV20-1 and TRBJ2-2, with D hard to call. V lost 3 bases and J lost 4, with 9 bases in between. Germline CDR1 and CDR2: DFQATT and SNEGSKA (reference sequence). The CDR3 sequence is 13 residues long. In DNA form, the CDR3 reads TGCAGTGCTAGGGCCTTTGTCACCGGGGAGCTGTTTTTT. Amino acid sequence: CSARAFVTGELFF.

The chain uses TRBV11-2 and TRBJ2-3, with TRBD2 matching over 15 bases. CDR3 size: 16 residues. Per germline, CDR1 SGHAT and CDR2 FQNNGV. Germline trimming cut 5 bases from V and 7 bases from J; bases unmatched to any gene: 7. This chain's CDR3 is CASSVPGLAGGYTQYF. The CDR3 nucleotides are TGTGCCAGCAGCGTCCCGGGACTAGCGGGAGGCTATACGCAGTATTTT.

CDR3 sequence reads: CASSRPTGNYGYTF. CDR3 nucleotides: TGTGCCAGTAGTAGGCCCACAGGGAACTATGGCTACACCTTC. The chain recombines TRBV19 with TRBJ1-2; D is possibly TRBD1 (6 bases). The CDR3 spans 14 residues. Germline-derived CDR1 and CDR2 are LNHDA and SQIVND (reference sequence). Trimming pared 4 bases from V and 2 bases from J, leaving 11 bases between. The complete variable domain, with remaining parts taken from reference TRBV19 and TRBJ1-2, reads DGGITQSPKYLFRKEGQNVTLSCEQNLNHDAMYWYRQDPGQGLRLIYYSQIVNDFQKGDIAEGYSVSREKKESFPLTVTSAQKNPTAFYLCASSRPTGNYGYTFGSGTRLTVV.

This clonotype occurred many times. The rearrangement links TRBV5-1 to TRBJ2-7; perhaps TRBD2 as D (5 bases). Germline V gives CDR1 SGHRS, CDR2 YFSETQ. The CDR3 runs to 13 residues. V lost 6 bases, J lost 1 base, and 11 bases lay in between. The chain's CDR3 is CASMGDNSYEQYF. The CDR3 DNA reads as TGCGCCAGCATGGGAGACAATTCCTACGAGCAGTACTTC.

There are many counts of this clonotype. CDR3 nucleotides: TGTGCCAGCAGTTTTAATGCGGGGGACTATGGCTACACCTTC. Residues: CASSFNAGDYGYTF. The chain uses TRBV12-3 or TRBV12-4 and TRBJ1-2; a possible D gene is TRBD1 (5 bases). The CDR3 sequence is 14 residues long. Trimming took 3 bases from V and 3 from J, leaving 11 bases between them.

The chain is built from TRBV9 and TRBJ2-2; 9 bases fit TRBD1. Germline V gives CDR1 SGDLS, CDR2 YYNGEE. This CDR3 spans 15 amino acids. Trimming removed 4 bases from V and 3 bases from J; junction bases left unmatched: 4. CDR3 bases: TGTGCCAGCAGCCCCCGGACAGGGGACACCGGGGAGCTGTTTTTT. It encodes CASSPRTGDTGELFF. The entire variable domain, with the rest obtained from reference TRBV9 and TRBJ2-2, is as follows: DSGVTQTPKHLITATGQRVTLRCSPRSGDLSVYWYQQSLDQGLQFLIQYYNGEERAKGNILERFSAQQFPDLHSELNLSSLELGDSALYFCASSPRTGDTGELFFGEGSRLTVL.

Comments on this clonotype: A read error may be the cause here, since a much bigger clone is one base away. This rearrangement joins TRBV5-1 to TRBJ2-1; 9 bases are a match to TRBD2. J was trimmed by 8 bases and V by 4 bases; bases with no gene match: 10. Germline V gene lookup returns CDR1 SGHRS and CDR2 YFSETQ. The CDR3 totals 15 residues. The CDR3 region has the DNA TGCGCCAGCAGCGAATCCGTAGCGGGAGCGGATGAGCAGTTCTTC. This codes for CASSESVAGADEQFF.

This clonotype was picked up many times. Here the CDR3 reads CASSDLSRYEQYF. The DNA of the CDR3 is TGTGCCAGCAGTGACCTTAGCCGGTACGAGCAGTACTTC. This sequence joins TRBV27 and TRBJ2-7, with D unclear. Per the germline V gene, CDR1 is MNHEY and CDR2 is SMNVEV (reference sequence). The V and J ends lost 5 bases and 4 bases respectively, with 12 bases between them. The CDR3 has 13 amino acids.

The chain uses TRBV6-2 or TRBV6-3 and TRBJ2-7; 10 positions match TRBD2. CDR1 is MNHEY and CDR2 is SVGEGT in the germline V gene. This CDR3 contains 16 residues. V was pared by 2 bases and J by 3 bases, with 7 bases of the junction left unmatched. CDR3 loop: CASSYVGASGSYEQYF. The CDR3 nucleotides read TGTGCCAGCAGTTACGTCGGGGCTAGCGGGAGCTACGAGCAGTACTTC.

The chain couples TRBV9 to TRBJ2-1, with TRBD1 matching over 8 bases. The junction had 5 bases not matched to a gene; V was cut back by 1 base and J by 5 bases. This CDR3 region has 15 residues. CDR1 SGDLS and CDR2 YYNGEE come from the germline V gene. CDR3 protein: CASSVNRGMNNEQFF. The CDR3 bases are TGTGCCAGCAGCGTAAACAGGGGGATGAACAATGAGCAGTTCTTC. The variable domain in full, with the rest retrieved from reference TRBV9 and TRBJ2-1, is DSGVTQTPKHLITATGQRVTLRCSPRSGDLSVYWYQQSLDQGLQFLIQYYNGEERAKGNILERFSAQQFPDLHSELNLSSLELGDSALYFCASSVNRGMNNEQFFGPGTRLTVL.

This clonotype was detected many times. The CDR3 nucleotides are TGCGCCAGCAGCCCACTACCTGACAGAAGCGTCTACAATGAGCAGTTCTTC. It yields the protein CASSPLPDRSVYNEQFF. The chain joins TRBV5-1 to TRBJ2-1; weak D call: TRBD1 (5 bases). This CDR3 is built from 17 residues. The ends were cut back, 4 bases at V and 3 bases at J, with 20 bases in the middle. Germline CDR1 and CDR2: SGHRS and YFSETQ. Complete variable domain (other parts from reference TRBV5-1 and TRBJ2-1): KAGVTQTPRYLIKTRGQQVTLSCSPISGHRSVSWYQQTPGQGLQFLFEYFSETQRNKGNFPGRFSGRQFSNSRSEMNVSTLELGDSALYLCASSPLPDRSVYNEQFFGPGTRLTVL.

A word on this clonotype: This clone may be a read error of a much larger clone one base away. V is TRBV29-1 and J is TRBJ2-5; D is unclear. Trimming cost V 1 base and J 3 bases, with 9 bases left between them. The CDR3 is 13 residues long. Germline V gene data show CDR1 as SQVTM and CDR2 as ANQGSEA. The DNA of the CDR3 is TGCAGCGTTGAAGTAATCCCTGAAGAGACCCAGTACTTC. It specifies CSVEVIPEETQYF.

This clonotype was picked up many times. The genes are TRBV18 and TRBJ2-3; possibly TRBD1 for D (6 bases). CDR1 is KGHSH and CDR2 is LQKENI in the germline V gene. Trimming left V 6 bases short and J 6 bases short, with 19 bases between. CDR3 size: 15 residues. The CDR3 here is CASSQGGAAKDTQYF. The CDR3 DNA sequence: TGTGCCAGCTCGCAAGGGGGAGCGGCAAAGGATACGCAGTATTTT. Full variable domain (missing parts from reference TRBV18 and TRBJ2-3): NAGVMQNPRHLVRRRGQEARLRCSPMKGHSHVYWYRQLPEEGLKFMVYLQKENIIDESGMPKERFSAEFPKEGPSILRIQQVVRGDSAAYFCASSQGGAAKDTQYFGPGTRLTVL.

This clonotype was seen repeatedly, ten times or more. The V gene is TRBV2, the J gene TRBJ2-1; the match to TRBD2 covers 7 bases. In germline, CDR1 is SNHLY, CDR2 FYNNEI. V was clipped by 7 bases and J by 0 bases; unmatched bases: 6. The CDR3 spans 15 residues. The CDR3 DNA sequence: TGTGCCAGCACGGAGGGAGGGCTCTCCTACAATGAGCAGTTCTTC. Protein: CASTEGGLSYNEQFF.

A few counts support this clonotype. CDR3 in amino acids: CASSYPNEGTNEQFF. The CDR3, as DNA: TGTGCCAGCAGTTACCCCAACGAGGGAACAAATGAGCAGTTCTTC. The chain joins TRBV6-5 to TRBJ2-1, with a tentative D call TRBD2 (5 bases). Germline values: CDR1 MNHEY, CDR2 SVGAGI. The CDR3 totals 15 residues. V was shortened by 2 bases and J by 7 bases, with 15 bases between the two germline ends.

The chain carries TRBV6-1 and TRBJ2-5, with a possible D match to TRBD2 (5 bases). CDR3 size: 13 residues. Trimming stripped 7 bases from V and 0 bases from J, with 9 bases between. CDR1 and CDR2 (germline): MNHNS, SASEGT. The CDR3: CASTLAYQETQYF. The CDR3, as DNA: TGTGCCAGCACTCTAGCTTACCAAGAGACCCAGTACTTC.

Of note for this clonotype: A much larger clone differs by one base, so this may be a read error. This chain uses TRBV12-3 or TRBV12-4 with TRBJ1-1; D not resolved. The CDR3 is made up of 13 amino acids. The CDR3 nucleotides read TGTGTCAGCAGTTTATGGCGCTACACTGAAGCTTTCTTT. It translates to CVSSLWRYTEAFF.

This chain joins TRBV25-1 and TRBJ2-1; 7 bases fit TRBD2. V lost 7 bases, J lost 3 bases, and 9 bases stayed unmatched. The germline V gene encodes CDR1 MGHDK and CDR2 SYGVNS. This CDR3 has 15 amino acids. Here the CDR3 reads CASMLAGSVYNEQFF. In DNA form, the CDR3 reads TGTGCCAGCATGTTAGCGGGTAGCGTCTACAATGAGCAGTTCTTC.

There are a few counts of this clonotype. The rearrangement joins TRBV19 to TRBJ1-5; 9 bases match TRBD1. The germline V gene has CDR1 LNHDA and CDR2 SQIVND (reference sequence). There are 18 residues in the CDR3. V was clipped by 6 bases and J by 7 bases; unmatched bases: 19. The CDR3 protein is CASRTSAGTGMSRQPQHF. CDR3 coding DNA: TGTGCCAGTAGAACTTCTGCCGGGACAGGGATGTCAAGGCAGCCCCAGCATTTT.

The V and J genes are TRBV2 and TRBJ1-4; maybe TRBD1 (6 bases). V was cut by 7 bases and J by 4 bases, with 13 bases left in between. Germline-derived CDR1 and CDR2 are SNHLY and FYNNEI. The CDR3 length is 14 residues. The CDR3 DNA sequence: TGTGCCAGCACCCGGGACAAATTTAATGAAAAACTGTTTTTT. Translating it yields CASTRDKFNEKLFF.

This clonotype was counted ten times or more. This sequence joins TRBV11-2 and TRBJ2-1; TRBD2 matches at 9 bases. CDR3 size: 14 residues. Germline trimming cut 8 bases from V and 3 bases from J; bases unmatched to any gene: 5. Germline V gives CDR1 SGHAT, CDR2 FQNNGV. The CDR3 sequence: CASSTSGIYNEQFF. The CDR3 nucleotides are TGTGCCAGCTCGACTAGCGGAATCTACAATGAGCAGTTCTTC. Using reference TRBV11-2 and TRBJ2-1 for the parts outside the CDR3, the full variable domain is EAGVAQSPRYKIIEKRQSVAFWCNPISGHATLYWYQQILGQGPKLLIQFQNNGVVDDSQLPKDRFSAERLKGVDSTLKIQPAKLEDSAVYLCASSTSGIYNEQFFGPGTRLTVL.

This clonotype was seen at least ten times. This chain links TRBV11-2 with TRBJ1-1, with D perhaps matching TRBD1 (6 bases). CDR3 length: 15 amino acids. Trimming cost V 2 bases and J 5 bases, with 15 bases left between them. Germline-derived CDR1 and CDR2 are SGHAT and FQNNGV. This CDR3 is CASSLSLGAGTEAFF. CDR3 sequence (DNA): TGTGCCAGCAGCTTAAGTCTGGGGGCTGGGACTGAAGCTTTCTTT. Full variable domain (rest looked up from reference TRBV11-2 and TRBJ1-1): EAGVAQSPRYKIIEKRQSVAFWCNPISGHATLYWYQQILGQGPKLLIQFQNNGVVDDSQLPKDRFSAERLKGVDSTLKIQPAKLEDSAVYLCASSLSLGAGTEAFFGQGTRLTVV.